These 21 T cell receptor beta chains originate from one sample sequenced in a study of post-analysis software for immune sequencing data (dated by TCRdb to the mid-2010s). The study at large found these results: Patients showed significantly higher frequencies than controls for a handful of TRBV segments, among them TRBV5-6, TRBV5-1 and TRBV20-1.

Antigen specificity for these receptors is unknown. The protocol used for the library was PCR. This sample was sequenced with an Illumina HiSeq 2500. To reduce PCR and sequencing biases, unique molecular identifiers were built into the TCR beta cDNA libraries. TCRdb reprocessing: public reads trimmed at Q25 with fastp, clones called with MiXCR, in-frame beta chains kept. Every distinct CDR3 protein forms one entry, paired with its most common genes and DNA. This sample gives approximately 730,000 distinct CDR3 sequences in total; roughly 50% of them show up just once. Together, the top ten hold over 4.5% of the sample. The sample consisted of blood. These receptors originate from a girl aged 5-17 years with multiple sclerosis.

Written as DNA, the CDR3 is TGTGCCAGCAGTGGGAAGAGCTACAATGAGCAGTTCTTC. It translates to CASSGKSYNEQFF. The chain recombines TRBV6-6 with TRBJ2-1; D is undetermined. V lost 5 bases and J 3 bases, leaving 8 bases between the germline ends. The germline V gene has CDR1 MNHNY and CDR2 SVGAGI (reference sequence). This CDR3 region has 13 residues.

This clonotype is a singleton in its sample. The chain has TRBV7-9 and TRBJ1-2; the D gene is possibly TRBD1 (6 bases). Germline-derived CDR1 and CDR2 are SEHNR and FQNEAQ (reference sequence). CDR3 size: 16 residues. Deletions cut 5 bases from V and 8 bases from J, with 24 bases between. The CDR3 spells CASSARLGTIPWGYTF. Written as DNA, the CDR3 is TGTGCCAGCAGCGCCCGGTTGGGGACAATCCCGTGGGGCTACACCTTC.

The chain couples TRBV20-1 to TRBJ2-1; no definite D call. Germline assignment: CDR1 DFQATT and CDR2 SNEGSKA (reference sequence). CDR3 length: 14 amino acids. V was trimmed by 3 bases and J by 1 base, leaving 10 bases between them. The CDR3 loop is CSARMTPSYNEQFF. The CDR3 region has the DNA TGCAGTGCTAGGATGACCCCGTCCTACAATGAGCAGTTCTTC.

The chain has TRBV27 and TRBJ2-5; D is ambiguous. The J call may not be correct, given that the DNA end is closer to TRBJ2-7. Germline V gives CDR1 MNHEY, CDR2 SMNVEV (reference sequence). The CDR3 consists of 14 residues. The CDR3 sequence is CASWGQSSSYEQYF. The CDR3 DNA is TGTGCCAGCTGGGGTCAATCTAGCTCCTACGAGCAGTACTTC.

The chain couples TRBV29-1 to TRBJ2-5, with D unresolved. The CDR3 consists of 11 residues. Germline V gene data show CDR1 as SQVTM and CDR2 as ANQGSEA. CDR3 bases: TGCAACGGTTCTACAGACCATGAGCAGTACTTC. It is translated as CNGSTDHEQYF.

This clonotype has just a few counts. The chain recombines TRBV29-1 with TRBJ2-3, with a tentative D call TRBD1 (6 bases). The CDR3 sequence is 14 residues long. V shed 0 bases and J shed 3 bases, with 10 bases lying between them. The germline gives CDR1 SQVTM, CDR2 ANQGSEA. The CDR3 loop is CSVEEGDKTDTQYF. The CDR3 DNA is TGCAGCGTTGAAGAAGGGGACAAAACAGATACGCAGTATTTT.

This clonotype was found a few times. The rearrangement uses TRBV7-2 and TRBJ2-5; TRBD2 aligns across 10 bases. The J segment lost 2 bases and the V segment lost 8 bases, leaving 8 bases of the junction unmatched. The CDR3 is 15 residues long. The germline V gene encodes CDR1 SGHTA and CDR2 FQGNSA. For the CDR3, the DNA is TGTGCCAGCCTTTCTAGCGGGAGTGGGCAAGAGACCCAGTACTTC. This encodes CASLSSGSGQETQYF.

The gene calls are TRBV28 and TRBJ2-1; D tentatively reads TRBD1 or TRBD2 (5 bases each). V lost 5 bases, J lost 10 bases, and 15 bases lay in between. The CDR3 runs to 13 residues. The germline V gene has CDR1 MDHEN and CDR2 SYDVKM. The CDR3 reads CASSPSSGDEQFF. In DNA, the CDR3 is TGTGCCAGCAGTCCCAGCTCTGGGGACGAGCAGTTCTTC.

The rearrangement links TRBV3-1 to TRBJ2-4; D remains unclear. The J call may be wrong; the DNA end is better matched by TRBJ2-7. Germline CDR1 and CDR2: LGHDT and YNNKEL (reference sequence). This CDR3 region has 15 residues. The CDR3 loop is CASSPLIGMPYEQYF. DNA for the CDR3: TGTGCCAGCAGCCCCCTGATAGGGATGCCGTACGAGCAGTACTTC.

This chain links TRBV20-1 with TRBJ2-7; 7 positions match TRBD2. CDR1 and CDR2 from the germline V gene are DFQATT and SNEGSKA (reference sequence). The CDR3 consists of 15 residues. V lost 5 bases, J lost 5 bases, and 15 bases stayed unmatched. The CDR3 reads CSAPRLEGGCNEQYF. The CDR3 nucleotides are TGCAGTGCTCCTAGGTTGGAGGGAGGGTGCAACGAGCAGTACTTC.

This clonotype was seen only a few times. The J gene is TRBJ2-3, the V gene TRBV12-5; 8 bases map to TRBD2. This CDR3 spans 18 amino acids. Trimming cost V 4 bases and J 6 bases; bases outside gene matches: 18. CDR1 LGHNT and CDR2 FRNRAP come from the germline V gene. The CDR3 nucleotides read TGTGCTAGTGGTTATGGCCTAACGGGGGGGCCCACAGATGATACGCAGTATTTT. This codes for CASGYGLTGGPTDDTQYF.

The J gene is TRBJ1-2, the V gene TRBV6-4, with D tentatively TRBD1 (6 bases). V shed 3 bases and J shed 4 bases, with 27 bases lying between them. The CDR3 is 19 amino acids. The germline gives CDR1 MRHNA, CDR2 SNTAGT. In DNA, the CDR3 is TGTGCCAGCAGTGAACGATCGGTGGACAGCACCTTGTCGGGCTATGGCTACACCTTC. Protein product: CASSERSVDSTLSGYGYTF.

This clonotype showed up just a few times. The gene calls are TRBV20-1 and TRBJ1-1; TRBD1 agrees at 7 bases. V lost 6 bases and J lost 5; bases outside the gene matches: 9. The CDR3 is made up of 13 amino acids. The germline V gene encodes CDR1 DFQATT and CDR2 SNEGSKA (reference sequence). The CDR3 nucleotides read TGCAGTGCCGCTCCGACAGGGAGGACTGAAGCTTTCTTT. It specifies CSAAPTGRTEAFF.

This clonotype was seen a handful of times. V usage is TRBV27 and J usage is TRBJ1-4; TRBD1 agrees at 8 bases. This CDR3 region has 15 residues. Germline assignment: CDR1 MNHEY and CDR2 SMNVEV (reference sequence). V shed 0 bases and J 8 bases; nucleotides not matched to a gene: 5. CDR3 in amino acids: CASSLSGQGFEKLFF. CDR3 DNA sequence: TGTGCCAGCAGTTTATCCGGACAGGGCTTCGAAAAACTGTTTTTT.

The chain couples TRBV7-2 to TRBJ2-1; TRBD1 aligns across 7 bases. Germline trimming cut 5 bases from V and 8 bases from J; bases unmatched to any gene: 9. CDR3 length: 14 residues. Germline assignment: CDR1 SGHTA and CDR2 FQGNSA. The chain's CDR3 is CASSLRDSWDEQFF. The CDR3 nucleotides read TGTGCCAGCAGCCTCCGGGACAGTTGGGATGAGCAGTTCTTC.

A few counts support this clonotype. The rearrangement links TRBV20-1 to TRBJ1-2; D might be TRBD1 (6 bases). In germline, CDR1 is DFQATT, CDR2 SNEGSKA (reference sequence). This CDR3 comprises 14 residues. V was shortened by 5 bases and J by 0 bases, with 13 bases between the two germline ends. Here the CDR3 DNA reads TGCAGTGCTCCAGGGGCAGGTGCTAACTATGGCTACACCTTC. Translated, it gives CSAPGAGANYGYTF.

The rearrangement uses TRBV4-3 and TRBJ2-7; 8 bases align to TRBD1. This CDR3 comprises 15 residues. V was clipped by 1 base and J by 2 bases; unmatched bases: 4. From germline, CDR1 is LGHNA and CDR2 YSLEER. The CDR3 DNA follows: TGCGCCAGCAGCCAAGGGCACAGGGGGGCCTACGAGCAGTACTTC. Its protein is CASSQGHRGAYEQYF.

The chain links TRBV11-2 to TRBJ2-3; D is unclear. In germline, CDR1 is SGHAT, CDR2 FQNNGV. V lost 1 base and J lost 4, with 12 bases in between. The CDR3 loop spans 15 amino acids. For the CDR3, the DNA is TGTGCCAGCAGCTTAGCGGGTTTTGGTCCAGATACGCAGTATTTT. Its protein is CASSLAGFGPDTQYF. The full variable domain, rest sourced from reference TRBV11-2 and TRBJ2-3, is EAGVAQSPRYKIIEKRQSVAFWCNPISGHATLYWYQQILGQGPKLLIQFQNNGVVDDSQLPKDRFSAERLKGVDSTLKIQPAKLEDSAVYLCASSLAGFGPDTQYFGPGTRLTVL.

The chain joins TRBV11-2 to TRBJ2-1, with D perhaps TRBD1 (5 bases). The CDR3 contains 16 residues. Trimming stripped 5 bases from V and 5 bases from J, with 19 bases between. Per germline, CDR1 SGHAT and CDR2 FQNNGV. CDR3 DNA: TGTGCCAGCAGCCTTGACCTGCTAGGGGCTCACAATGAGCAGTTCTTC. As protein: CASSLDLLGAHNEQFF.

With regard to this clonotype: This may be a read error, as it is one base from a much larger clone. The V call is TRBV6-6, the J call TRBJ2-7; TRBD1 matches 10 bases. V trimming: 4 bases; J trimming: 2 bases; junction bases outside the gene matches: 5. The CDR3 has 15 amino acids. The germline gives CDR1 MNHNY, CDR2 SVGAGI (reference sequence). The CDR3 sequence is CASSSPDRGPYEQYF. CDR3 coding DNA: TGTGCCAGCAGTTCCCCAGACAGGGGGCCCTACGAGCAGTACTTC.

The chain links TRBV6-5 to TRBJ2-7; D possibly corresponds to TRBD1 (5 bases). Germline V lookup: CDR1 MNHEY, CDR2 SVGAGI. Trimming took 4 bases from V and 0 from J, leaving 10 bases between them. This CDR3 has 14 amino acids. This CDR3 reads CASSSGYSSYEQYF. The CDR3 DNA is TGTGCCAGCAGTTCAGGGTACAGCTCCTACGAGCAGTACTTC.